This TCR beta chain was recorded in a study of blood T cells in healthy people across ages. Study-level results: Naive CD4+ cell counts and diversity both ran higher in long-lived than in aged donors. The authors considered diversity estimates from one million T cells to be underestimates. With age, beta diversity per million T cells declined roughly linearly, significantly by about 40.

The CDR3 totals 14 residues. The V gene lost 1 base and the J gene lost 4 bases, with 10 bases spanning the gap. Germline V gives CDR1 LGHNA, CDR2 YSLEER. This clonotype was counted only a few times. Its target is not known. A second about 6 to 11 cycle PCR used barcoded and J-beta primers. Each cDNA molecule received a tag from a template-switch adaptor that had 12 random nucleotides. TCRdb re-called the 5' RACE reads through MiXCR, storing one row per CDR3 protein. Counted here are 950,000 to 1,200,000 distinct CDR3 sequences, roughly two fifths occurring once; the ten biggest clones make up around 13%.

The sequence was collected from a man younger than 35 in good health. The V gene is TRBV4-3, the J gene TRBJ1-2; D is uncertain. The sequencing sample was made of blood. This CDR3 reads CASSQGNILYGYTF. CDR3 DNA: TGCGCCAGCAGCCAAGGGAACATCCTCTATGGCTACACCTTC.